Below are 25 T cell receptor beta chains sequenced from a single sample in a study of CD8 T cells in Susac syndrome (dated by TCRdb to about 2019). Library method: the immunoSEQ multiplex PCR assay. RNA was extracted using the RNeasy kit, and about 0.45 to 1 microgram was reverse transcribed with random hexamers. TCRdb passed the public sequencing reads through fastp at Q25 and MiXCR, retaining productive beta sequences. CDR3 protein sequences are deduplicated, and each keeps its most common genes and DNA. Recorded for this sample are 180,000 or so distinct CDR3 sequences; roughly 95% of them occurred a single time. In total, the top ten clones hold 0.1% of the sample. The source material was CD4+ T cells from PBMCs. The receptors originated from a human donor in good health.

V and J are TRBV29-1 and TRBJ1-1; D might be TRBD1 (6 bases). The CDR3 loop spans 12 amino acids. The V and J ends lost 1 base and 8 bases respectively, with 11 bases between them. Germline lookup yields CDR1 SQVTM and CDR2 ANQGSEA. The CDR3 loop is CSVEALDREAFF. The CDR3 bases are TGCAGCGTTGAAGCCCTAGACAGGGAAGCTTTCTTT.

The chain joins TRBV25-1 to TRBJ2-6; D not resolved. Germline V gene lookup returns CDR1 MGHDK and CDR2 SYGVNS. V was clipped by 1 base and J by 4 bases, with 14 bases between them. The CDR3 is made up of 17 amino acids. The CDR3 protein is CASSELNGRPGANVLTF. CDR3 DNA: TGTGCCAGCAGTGAATTAAACGGCCGACCCGGGGCCAACGTCCTGACTTTC.

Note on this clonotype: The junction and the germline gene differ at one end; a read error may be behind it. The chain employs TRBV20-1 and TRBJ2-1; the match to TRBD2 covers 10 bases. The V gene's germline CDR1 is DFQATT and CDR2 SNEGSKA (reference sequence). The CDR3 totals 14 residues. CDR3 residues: CNAIRTSGNNEQFF. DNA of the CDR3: TGCAATGCTATACGGACTAGCGGAAACAATGAGCAGTTCTTC.

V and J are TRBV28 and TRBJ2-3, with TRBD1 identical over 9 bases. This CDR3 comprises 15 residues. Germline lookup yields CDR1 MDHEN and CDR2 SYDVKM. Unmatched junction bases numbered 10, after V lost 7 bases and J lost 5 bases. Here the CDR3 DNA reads TGTGCCAGCACCTCGTACAGGGGGCTGGGAGATACGCAGTATTTT. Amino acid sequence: CASTSYRGLGDTQYF.

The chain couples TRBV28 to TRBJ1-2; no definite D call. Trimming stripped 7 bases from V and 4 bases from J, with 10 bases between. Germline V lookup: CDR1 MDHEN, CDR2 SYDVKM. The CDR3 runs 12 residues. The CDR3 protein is CASIGGVYGYTF. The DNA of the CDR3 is TGTGCCAGCATCGGCGGAGTCTATGGCTACACCTTC.

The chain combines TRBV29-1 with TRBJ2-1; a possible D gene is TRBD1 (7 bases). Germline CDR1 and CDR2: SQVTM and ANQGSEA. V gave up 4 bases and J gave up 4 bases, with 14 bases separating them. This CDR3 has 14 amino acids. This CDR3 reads CSVGQGGYYNEQFF. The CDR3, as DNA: TGCAGCGTTGGACAGGGAGGTTATTACAATGAGCAGTTCTTC.

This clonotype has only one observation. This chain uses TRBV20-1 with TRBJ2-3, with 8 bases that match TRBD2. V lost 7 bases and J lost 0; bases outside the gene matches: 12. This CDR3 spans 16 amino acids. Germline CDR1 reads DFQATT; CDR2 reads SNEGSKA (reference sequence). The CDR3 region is CSETAVASGSTDTQYF. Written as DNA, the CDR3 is TGCAGTGAAACAGCGGTAGCTAGCGGGAGCACAGATACGCAGTATTTT.

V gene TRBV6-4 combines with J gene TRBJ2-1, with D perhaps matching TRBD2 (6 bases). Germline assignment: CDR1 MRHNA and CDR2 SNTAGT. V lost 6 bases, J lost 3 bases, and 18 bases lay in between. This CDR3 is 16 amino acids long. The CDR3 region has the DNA TGTGCCAGCAGCAAATTGCGGGGCCAGAACTACAATGAGCAGTTCTTC. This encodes CASSKLRGQNYNEQFF.

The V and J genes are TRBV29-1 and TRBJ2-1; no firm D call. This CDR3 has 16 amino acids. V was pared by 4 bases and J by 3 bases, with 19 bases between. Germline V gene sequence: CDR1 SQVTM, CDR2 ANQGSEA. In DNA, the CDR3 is TGCAGCGTTGTGTCACCGAGCCTCGCGGTCTACAATGAGCAGTTCTTC. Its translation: CSVVSPSLAVYNEQFF.

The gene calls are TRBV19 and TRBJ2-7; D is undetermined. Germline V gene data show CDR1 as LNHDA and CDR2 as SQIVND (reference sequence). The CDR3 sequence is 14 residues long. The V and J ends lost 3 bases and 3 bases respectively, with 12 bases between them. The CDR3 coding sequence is TGTGCCAGTAGTATCTCGCCAGATAACTACGAGCAGTACTTC. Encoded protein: CASSISPDNYEQYF.

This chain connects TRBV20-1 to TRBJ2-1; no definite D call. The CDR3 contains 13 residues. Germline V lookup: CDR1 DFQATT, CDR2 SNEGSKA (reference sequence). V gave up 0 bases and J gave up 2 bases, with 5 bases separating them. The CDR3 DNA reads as TGCAGTGCTAGAGATTTTGCCTACAATGAGCAGTTCTTC. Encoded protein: CSARDFAYNEQFF.

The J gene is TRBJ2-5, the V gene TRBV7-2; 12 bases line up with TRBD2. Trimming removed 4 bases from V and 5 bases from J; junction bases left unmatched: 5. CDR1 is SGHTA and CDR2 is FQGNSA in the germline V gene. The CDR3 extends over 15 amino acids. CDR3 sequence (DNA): TGTGCCAGCAGCTCGACTAGCGGGAGTTGGGAGACCCAGTACTTC. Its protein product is CASSSTSGSWETQYF.

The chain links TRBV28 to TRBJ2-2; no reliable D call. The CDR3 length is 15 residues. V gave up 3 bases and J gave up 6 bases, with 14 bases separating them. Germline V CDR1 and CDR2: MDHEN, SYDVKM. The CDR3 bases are TGTGCCAGCAGTTTTCGAAACAGTAAGGCCGGGGAGCTGTTTTTT. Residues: CASSFRNSKAGELFF.

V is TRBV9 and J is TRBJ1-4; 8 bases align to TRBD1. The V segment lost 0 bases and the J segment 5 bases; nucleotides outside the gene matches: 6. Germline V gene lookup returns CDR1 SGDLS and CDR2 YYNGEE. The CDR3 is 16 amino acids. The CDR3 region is CASSVGQGLRNEKLFF. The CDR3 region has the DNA TGTGCCAGCAGCGTAGGACAGGGGCTTAGGAATGAAAAACTGTTTTTT.

The CDR3, as DNA: TGCAGCGTTAGGAAGTCCATGGTTGAGCAGTTCTTC. Its protein is CSVRKSMVEQFF. The rearrangement uses TRBV29-1 and TRBJ2-1; D call uncertain. The V gene's germline CDR1 is SQVTM and CDR2 ANQGSEA. V lost 5 bases and J 9 bases, leaving 14 bases between the germline ends. This CDR3 has 12 amino acids.

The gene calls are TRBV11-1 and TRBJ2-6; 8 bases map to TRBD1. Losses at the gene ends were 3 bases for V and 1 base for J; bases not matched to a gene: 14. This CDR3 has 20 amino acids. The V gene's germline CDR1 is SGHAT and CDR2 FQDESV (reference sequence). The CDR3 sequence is CASSFVRGPTGTSGANVLTF. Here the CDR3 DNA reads TGTGCCAGCAGCTTTGTCAGGGGGCCAACGGGTACTTCTGGGGCCAACGTCCTGACTTTC.

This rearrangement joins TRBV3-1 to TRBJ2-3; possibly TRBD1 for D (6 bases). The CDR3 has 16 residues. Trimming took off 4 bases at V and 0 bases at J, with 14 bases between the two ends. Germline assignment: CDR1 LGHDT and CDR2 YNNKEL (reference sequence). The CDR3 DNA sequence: TGTGCCAGCAGCCTAGCGAGGGGGAGTAGCACAGATACGCAGTATTTT. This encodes CASSLARGSSTDTQYF.

CDR3 bases: TGCAGTGCTAATGGGGACAGGTCGGACGAGCAGTACTTC. Translating gives CSANGDRSDEQYF. The V gene is TRBV20-1, the J gene TRBJ2-7; 8 bases map to TRBD1. J lost 5 bases, V lost 4 bases, and 7 bases had no gene match. CDR3 size: 13 residues. Germline-derived CDR1 and CDR2 are DFQATT and SNEGSKA (reference sequence).

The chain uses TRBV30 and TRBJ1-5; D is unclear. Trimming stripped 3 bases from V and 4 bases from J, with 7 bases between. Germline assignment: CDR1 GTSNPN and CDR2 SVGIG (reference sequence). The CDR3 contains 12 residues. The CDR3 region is CAWSGVNQPQHF. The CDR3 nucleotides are TGTGCCTGGAGCGGGGTTAATCAGCCCCAGCATTTT.

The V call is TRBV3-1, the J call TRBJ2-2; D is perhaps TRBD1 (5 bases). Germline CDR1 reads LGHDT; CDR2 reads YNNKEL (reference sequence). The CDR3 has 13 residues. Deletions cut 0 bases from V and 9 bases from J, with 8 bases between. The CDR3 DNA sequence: TGTGCCAGCAGCCAAGACAGGGTCCGGGAGCTGTTTTTT. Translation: CASSQDRVRELFF.

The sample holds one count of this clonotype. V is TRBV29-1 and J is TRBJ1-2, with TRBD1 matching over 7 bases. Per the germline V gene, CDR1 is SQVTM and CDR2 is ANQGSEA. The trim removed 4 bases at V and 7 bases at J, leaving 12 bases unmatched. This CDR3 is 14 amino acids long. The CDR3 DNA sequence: TGCAGCGTTGGGGCCGCGACAGGGATCCGTGGCTACACCTTC. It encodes CSVGAATGIRGYTF.

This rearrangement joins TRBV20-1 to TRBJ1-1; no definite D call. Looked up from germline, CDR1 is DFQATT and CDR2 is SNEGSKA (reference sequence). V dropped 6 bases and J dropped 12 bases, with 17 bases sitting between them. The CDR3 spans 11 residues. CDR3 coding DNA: TGCAGTGCCGCGCCCGTGGAGGATCCTTTCTTT. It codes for CSAAPVEDPFF.

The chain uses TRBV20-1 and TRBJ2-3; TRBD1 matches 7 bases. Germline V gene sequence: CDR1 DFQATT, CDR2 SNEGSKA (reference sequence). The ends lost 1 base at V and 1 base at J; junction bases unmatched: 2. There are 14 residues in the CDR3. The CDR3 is CSARGTGGTDTQYF. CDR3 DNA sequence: TGCAGTGCTAGAGGAACAGGGGGCACAGATACGCAGTATTTT.

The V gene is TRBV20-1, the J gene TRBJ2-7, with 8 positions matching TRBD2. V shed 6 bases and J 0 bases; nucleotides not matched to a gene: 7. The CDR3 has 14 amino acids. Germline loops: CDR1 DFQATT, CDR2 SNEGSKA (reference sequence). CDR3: CSAQRTSGSYEQYF. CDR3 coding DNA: TGCAGTGCCCAGCGAACTAGCGGCTCCTACGAGCAGTACTTC.

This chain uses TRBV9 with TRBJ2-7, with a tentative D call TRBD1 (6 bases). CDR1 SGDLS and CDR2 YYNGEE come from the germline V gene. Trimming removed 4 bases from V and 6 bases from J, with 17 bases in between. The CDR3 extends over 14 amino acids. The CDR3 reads CASSSRRQGSEQYF. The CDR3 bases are TGTGCCAGCAGCTCACGGCGTCAGGGGAGCGAGCAGTACTTC.